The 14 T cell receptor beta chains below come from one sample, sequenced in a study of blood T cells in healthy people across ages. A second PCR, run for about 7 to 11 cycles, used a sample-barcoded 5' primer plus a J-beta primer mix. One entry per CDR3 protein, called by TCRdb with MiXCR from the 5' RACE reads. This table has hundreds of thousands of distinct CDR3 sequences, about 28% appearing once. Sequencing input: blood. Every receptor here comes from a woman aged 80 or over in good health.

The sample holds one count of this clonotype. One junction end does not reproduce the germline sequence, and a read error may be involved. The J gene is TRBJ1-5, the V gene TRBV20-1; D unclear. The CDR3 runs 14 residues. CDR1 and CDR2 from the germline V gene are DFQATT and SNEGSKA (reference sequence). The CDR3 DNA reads TGCGGTGCTAAAATCGACGGTCGCAATCAGCCCCAGCATTTT. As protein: CGAKIDGRNQPQHF.

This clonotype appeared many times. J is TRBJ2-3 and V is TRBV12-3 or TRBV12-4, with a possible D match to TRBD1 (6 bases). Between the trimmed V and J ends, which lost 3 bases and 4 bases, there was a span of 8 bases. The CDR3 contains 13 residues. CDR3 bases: TGTGCCAGCAGTTTCAGGGGACCAGATACGCAGTATTTT. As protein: CASSFRGPDTQYF.

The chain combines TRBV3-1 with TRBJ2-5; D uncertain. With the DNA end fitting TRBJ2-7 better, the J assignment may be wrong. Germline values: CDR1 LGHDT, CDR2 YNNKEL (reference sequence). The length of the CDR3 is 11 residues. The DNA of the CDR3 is TGTGCCAGCAAGGGTTCCCACGAGCAGTACTTC. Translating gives CASKGSHEQYF.

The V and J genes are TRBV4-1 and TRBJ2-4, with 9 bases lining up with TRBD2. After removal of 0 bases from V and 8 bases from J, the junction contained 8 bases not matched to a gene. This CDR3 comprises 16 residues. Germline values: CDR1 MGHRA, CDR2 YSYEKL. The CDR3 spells CASSQDRAGGPDIQYF. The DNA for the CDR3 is TGCGCCAGCAGCCAAGATCGTGCGGGAGGGCCAGACATTCAGTACTTC.

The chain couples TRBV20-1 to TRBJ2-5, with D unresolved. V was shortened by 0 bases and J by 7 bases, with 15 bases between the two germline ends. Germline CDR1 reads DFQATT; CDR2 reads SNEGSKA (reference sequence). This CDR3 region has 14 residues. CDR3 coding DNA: TGCAGTGCTAGAGAGGTGGTGGGGTTCTCGACCCAGTACTTC. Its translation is CSAREVVGFSTQYF.

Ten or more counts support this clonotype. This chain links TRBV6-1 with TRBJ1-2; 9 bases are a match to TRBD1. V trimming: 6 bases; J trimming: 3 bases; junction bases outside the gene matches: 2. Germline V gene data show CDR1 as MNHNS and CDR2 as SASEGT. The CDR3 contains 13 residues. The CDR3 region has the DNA TGTGCCAGCAGGCGGACAGGGGACTATGGCTACACCTTC. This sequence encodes CASRRTGDYGYTF.

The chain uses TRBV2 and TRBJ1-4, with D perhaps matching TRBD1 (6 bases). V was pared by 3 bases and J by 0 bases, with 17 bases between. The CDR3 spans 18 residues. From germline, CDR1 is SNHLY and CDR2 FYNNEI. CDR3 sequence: CASSERRGTLATNEKLFF. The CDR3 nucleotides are TGTGCCAGCAGTGAGCGGCGCGGGACACTAGCAACTAATGAAAAACTGTTTTTT.

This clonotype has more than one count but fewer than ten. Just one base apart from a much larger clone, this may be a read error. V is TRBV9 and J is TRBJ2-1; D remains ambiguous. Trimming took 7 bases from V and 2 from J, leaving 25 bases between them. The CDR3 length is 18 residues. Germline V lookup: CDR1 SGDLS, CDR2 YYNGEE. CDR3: CASSRSPEPQVAYNEQFF. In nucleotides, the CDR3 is TGTGCCAGCTCCAGAAGTCCGGAACCCCAGGTCGCCTACAATGAGCAGTTCTTC.

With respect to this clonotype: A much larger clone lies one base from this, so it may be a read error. CDR3 coding DNA: TGTGCCACCAGCAGTCCTCCCGGGGAAGAGCAGTACTTC. Amino acid sequence: CATSSPPGEEQYF. V gene TRBV15 combines with J gene TRBJ2-7; weak D call: TRBD2 (5 bases). The V gene lost 3 bases and the J gene lost 7 bases, with 13 bases spanning the gap. This CDR3 contains 13 residues. Germline values: CDR1 LNHNV, CDR2 YYDKDF (reference sequence).

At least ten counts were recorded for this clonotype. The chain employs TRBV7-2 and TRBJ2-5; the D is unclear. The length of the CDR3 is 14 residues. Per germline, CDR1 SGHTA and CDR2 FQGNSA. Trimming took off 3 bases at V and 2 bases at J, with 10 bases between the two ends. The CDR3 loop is CASSFRSGQETQYF. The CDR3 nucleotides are TGTGCCAGCAGCTTTCGGTCAGGACAAGAGACCCAGTACTTC.

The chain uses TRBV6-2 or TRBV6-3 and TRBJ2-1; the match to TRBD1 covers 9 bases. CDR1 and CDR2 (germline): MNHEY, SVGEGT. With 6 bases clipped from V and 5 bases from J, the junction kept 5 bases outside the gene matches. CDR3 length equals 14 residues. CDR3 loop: CASRRDRAHNEQFF. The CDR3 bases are TGTGCCAGCAGGCGGGACAGGGCCCACAATGAGCAGTTCTTC.

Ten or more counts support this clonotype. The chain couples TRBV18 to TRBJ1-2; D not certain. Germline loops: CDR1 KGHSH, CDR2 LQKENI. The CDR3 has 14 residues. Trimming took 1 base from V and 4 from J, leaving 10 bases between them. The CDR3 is CASSPQESTYGYTF. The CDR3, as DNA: TGTGCCAGCTCACCACAGGAGTCTACCTATGGCTACACCTTC.

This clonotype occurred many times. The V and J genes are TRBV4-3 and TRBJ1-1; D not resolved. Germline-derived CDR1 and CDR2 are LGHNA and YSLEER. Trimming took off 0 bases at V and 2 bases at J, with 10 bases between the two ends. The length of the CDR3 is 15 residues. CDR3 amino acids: CASSQDFGVNTEAFF. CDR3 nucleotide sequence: TGCGCCAGCAGCCAAGATTTCGGGGTAAACACTGAAGCTTTCTTT.

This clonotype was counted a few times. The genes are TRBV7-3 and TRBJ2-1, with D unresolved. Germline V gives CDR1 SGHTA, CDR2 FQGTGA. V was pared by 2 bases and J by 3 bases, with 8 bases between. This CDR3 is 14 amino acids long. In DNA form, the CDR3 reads TGTGCCAGCAGCTTAGGGGTCGGCTACAATGAGCAGTTCTTC. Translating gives CASSLGVGYNEQFF.